The present T cell receptor beta chain was sequenced within a study of T cells in Graves' hyperthyroidism and ophthalmopathy. Patients counted as stable if ophthalmopathy did not develop within 18 months. The study left out patients who had uncontrolled infection, other autoimmune disease, pregnancy or lactation. V gave up 4 bases and J gave up 4 bases, with 11 bases separating them. This CDR3 is 14 amino acids long. Looked up from germline, CDR1 is SNHLY and CDR2 is FYNNEI. This clonotype was counted ten times or more. Its antigen is unknown. General study points: For ophthalmopathy, model prediction preceded onset by a median 6.5 months. Most clonotypes expanded in thyroid above 0.001 were likewise present in blood.

Authors of the study amplified TCR beta CDR3 regions from RNA transcripts. Using the HTBI primer set, a first-round RT-PCR was run on the TCR CDR3. TCRdb reprocessed the multiplex PCR reads with MiXCR, giving one entry per CDR3 protein. Among about 350,000 distinct CDR3 sequences listed, more than 11% were seen once. The TCR sequence derives from a woman younger than 45 with Graves' hyperthyroidism. The chain is built from TRBV2 and TRBJ1-3; D not resolved. Sequenced input: blood. This chain's CDR3 is CASSVLAEGNTIYF. The CDR3 DNA reads TGTGCCAGCAGTGTGTTGGCGGAGGGAAACACCATATATTTT.